The T cell receptor beta chain described here comes from a study of CD8 T cells in ankylosing spondylitis. Findings and caveats of the study: Peripheral blood samples showed relatively rare disease-linked clones, and these clones were CD8+. A TCR beta motif of roughly eight highly homologous variants appeared characteristic of ankylosing spondylitis blood. Clones tied to disease were said to be significantly enriched in matched ankylosing spondylitis synovial fluid.

Remarks on this clonotype: Its antigen is currently unknown.

This CDR3 comprises 14 residues. Germline-derived CDR1 and CDR2 are MDHEN and SYDVKM. Between the trimmed V and J ends, which lost 6 bases and 2 bases, there was a span of 14 bases. Quantitative 5'-RACE with molecular barcodes produced the TCR beta libraries. TCRdb passed the 5' RACE reads through MiXCR, listing each CDR3 protein once. The sample has about 500,000 distinct CDR3 sequences, about 5.2% seen once. The receptor's source is a male donor with ankylosing spondylitis. This chain uses TRBV28 with TRBJ2-7; possibly TRBD1 for D (6 bases). Sequenced input: blood, either unsorted or a sorted T cell fraction (not recorded which). The CDR3 loop is CASSRRGRTYEQYF. The CDR3 coding sequence is TGTGCCAGCAGCCGAAGGGGGAGAACCTACGAGCAGTACTTC.